A single sample gave rise to the 21 T cell receptor beta chains below, sequenced in a study of T cell repertoires in cytomegalovirus infection. These receptors lack a known antigen. TCRdb analysed the reads with MiXCR anew, one entry per CDR3 protein. The table lists fewer than 1,000,000 distinct CDR3 sequences, around 30% of them singletons. The specimen was cultured CD8+ T cells from PBMCs, collected from culture after CMV antigen stimulation. The receptor set was obtained from a human donor in good health (CMV status not recorded). Some clones in this sample may be carry-over from other donors' samples.

The J gene is TRBJ2-1, the V gene TRBV11-1, with 9 nucleotides matching TRBD1. This CDR3 is built from 15 residues. V shed 5 bases, J shed 5 bases, and the junction held 7 bases outside the gene matches. Germline V CDR1 and CDR2: SGHAT, FQDESV (reference sequence). The CDR3 sequence: CASSHVGTGHNEQFF. CDR3 nucleotide sequence: TGTGCCAGCAGCCACGTAGGGACAGGGCACAATGAGCAGTTCTTC.

This clonotype has a handful of counts. V usage is TRBV19 and J usage is TRBJ1-5, with 7 bases matching TRBD1. This CDR3 has 15 amino acids. V shed 6 bases, J shed 3 bases, and the junction held 8 bases outside the gene matches. Germline loops: CDR1 LNHDA, CDR2 SQIVND (reference sequence). DNA of the CDR3: TGTGCCAGTAGGCCCCTGACAGGGTTCAATCAGCCCCAGCATTTT. Amino acids: CASRPLTGFNQPQHF.

This chain connects TRBV5-8 to TRBJ2-2; 8 bases align to TRBD1. The CDR3 has 17 amino acids. Germline-derived CDR1 and CDR2 are SGHTS and YDEGEE. With V trimmed by 1 base and J by 3 bases, 8 bases remained unmatched. The CDR3 DNA reads TGTGCCAGCAGCTTGTGGGGGACAGGACCATACACCGGGGAGCTGTTTTTT. Translation: CASSLWGTGPYTGELFF.

The chain recombines TRBV7-9 with TRBJ2-7, with TRBD1 identical over 8 bases. CDR1 and CDR2 from the germline V gene are SEHNR and FQNEAQ (reference sequence). CDR3 size: 15 residues. The V and J ends lost 3 bases and 3 bases, in that order; junction bases with no gene match: 7. CDR3 sequence: CASSFGTGPNYEQYV. The CDR3 nucleotides are TGTGCCAGCAGCTTCGGGACAGGCCCCAACTACGAGCAGTACGTC.

A note on this clonotype: The junction does not match germline at one end; this may be a read error. This sequence joins TRBV11-2 and TRBJ1-6, with D perhaps TRBD1 (5 bases). CDR3 size: 17 residues. From germline, CDR1 is SGHAT and CDR2 FQNNGV. The CDR3 nucleotides read TGTGTCAGCAGCTTAAGTTTGGGGGGCTCCTATAATTCACCCCTCCACTTT. Amino acids: CVSSLSLGGSYNSPLHF.

The table lists this clonotype with a few counts. V gene TRBV5-1 combines with J gene TRBJ2-3; D perhaps matches TRBD2 (7 bases). Per germline, CDR1 SGHRS and CDR2 YFSETQ. V lost 3 bases and J 5 bases, leaving 16 bases between the germline ends. The CDR3 extends over 15 amino acids. CDR3 loop: CASSSRGGTRDTQYF. Written as DNA, the CDR3 is TGCGCCAGCAGCTCAAGGGGGGGAACACGAGATACGCAGTATTTT.

This clonotype showed up many times. V gene TRBV7-9 combines with J gene TRBJ1-2, with D tentatively TRBD1 (5 bases). Germline values: CDR1 SEHNR, CDR2 FQNEAQ (reference sequence). The CDR3 loop spans 15 amino acids. V gave up 1 base and J gave up 8 bases, with 17 bases separating them. CDR3 sequence reads: CASSLGLYRSLGYTF. In DNA, the CDR3 is TGTGCCAGCAGCTTAGGGCTCTACAGGTCGCTAGGCTACACCTTC.

Turning to this clonotype: The junction does not match germline at one end; this may be a read error. The chain couples TRBV7-7 to TRBJ2-5; D tentatively reads TRBD1 or TRBD2 (5 bases each). CDR3 size: 16 residues. The germline V gene encodes CDR1 SSHAT and CDR2 FNYEAQ (reference sequence). The CDR3 loop reads CASSLGLGVDRETQYF. The CDR3 coding sequence is TGTGCTAGCAGCTTAGGTTTGGGGGTCGATCGGGAGACCCAGTACTTC.

The genes are TRBV12-3 or TRBV12-4 and TRBJ2-7; possibly TRBD1 for D (6 bases). The CDR3 is 13 residues long. Trimming left V 4 bases short and J 3 bases short, with 10 bases between. CDR3 loop: CASSSGTHYEQYF. Here the CDR3 DNA reads TGTGCCAGCAGTTCCGGGACACACTACGAGCAGTACTTC.

This clonotype was detected only a few times. The conserved phenylalanine or tryptophan is not found at the CDR3 terminus, so this likely reflects a read error. The DNA is omitted, as the CDR3 cannot be located on it reliably, and the CDR3 follows TCRdb's listing. The rearrangement uses TRBV6-6 and TRBJ1-1; the table's D gene call, TRBD1, was not cross checked with the DNA. 11 amino acids form the CDR3, both terminal residues included. CDR1 MNHNY and CDR2 SVGAGI come from the germline V gene (reference sequence). CDR3 sequence reads: CASSYGGPLSL.

The chain carries TRBV6-6 and TRBJ1-2; the match to TRBD1 covers 8 bases. The length of the CDR3 is 14 residues. J gave up 4 bases and V 7 bases, and 8 bases lay outside the gene matches. Germline lookup yields CDR1 MNHNY and CDR2 SVGAGI (reference sequence). This CDR3 is CASTIYRGSYGYTF. CDR3 DNA sequence: TGTGCCAGCACCATCTACAGGGGGTCCTATGGCTACACCTTC.

This clonotype was detected ten times or more. The chain couples TRBV7-6 to TRBJ2-2; 9 bases align to TRBD1. Germline V lookup: CDR1 SGHVS, CDR2 FNYEAQ. V lost 5 bases to trimming and J lost 3 bases; unmatched junction nucleotides: 4. CDR3 length: 15 amino acids. The CDR3 here is CASSPWTGDTGELFF. The DNA of the CDR3 is TGTGCCAGCAGCCCCTGGACAGGGGACACCGGGGAGCTGTTTTTT.

The chain joins TRBV24-1 to TRBJ1-1, with no clear D. Per the germline V gene, CDR1 is KGHDR and CDR2 is SFDVKD. With 3 bases removed from V and 6 bases from J, the gap between germline ends came to 4 bases. The CDR3 is made up of 11 amino acids. CDR3 loop: CATSDGSEAFF. In nucleotides, the CDR3 is TGTGCCACCAGTGATGGGTCTGAAGCTTTCTTT.

The chain recombines TRBV7-2 with TRBJ1-5; D unclear. Per germline, CDR1 SGHTA and CDR2 FQGNSA. CDR3 length: 15 residues. The V gene lost 0 bases and the J gene lost 7 bases, with 13 bases spanning the gap. The CDR3 sequence: CASSLAGYREQPQHF. The CDR3 nucleotides are TGTGCCAGCAGCTTAGCCGGCTATCGGGAACAGCCCCAGCATTTT. The whole variable domain, filled in from reference TRBV7-2 and TRBJ1-5, reads GAGVSQSPSNKVTEKGKDVELRCDPISGHTALYWYRQSLGQGLEFLIYFQGNSAPDKSGLPSDRFSAERTGGSVSTLTIQRTQQEDSAVYLCASSLAGYREQPQHFGDGTRLSIL.

For the CDR3, the DNA is TGTGCCAGCAGTTTACTGCGGGGGGGCCCTGAGACCCAGTACTTC. Its protein product is CASSLLRGGPETQYF. The chain recombines TRBV27 with TRBJ2-5, with 9 bases matching TRBD2. V trimming: 2 bases; J trimming: 5 bases; junction bases outside the gene matches: 6. Germline V CDR1 and CDR2: MNHEY, SMNVEV (reference sequence). CDR3 length: 15 amino acids.

This clonotype was recorded a few times. CDR3 bases: TGTGCCAGCAGTTCCCGGATGGGGGGGCCCTACAATGAGCAGTTCTTC. Translating gives CASSSRMGGPYNEQFF. The chain recombines TRBV12-3 or TRBV12-4 with TRBJ2-1, with TRBD2 as a possible D gene (7 bases). Trimming took off 4 bases at V and 2 bases at J, with 15 bases between the two ends. This CDR3 is 16 amino acids long.

The rearrangement uses TRBV6-1 and TRBJ1-1, with D unresolved. CDR1 MNHNS and CDR2 SASEGT come from the germline V gene. V lost 5 bases and J 7 bases, leaving 17 bases between the germline ends. The CDR3 sequence is 14 residues long. The CDR3 sequence is CASSYFSATVEAFF. For the CDR3, the DNA is TGTGCCAGCAGTTATTTTTCTGCGACCGTTGAAGCTTTCTTT.

At least ten counts were recorded for this clonotype. The gene calls are TRBV7-2 and TRBJ2-2, with 8 positions matching TRBD2. The germline CDR1 and CDR2 sequences are SGHTA and FQGNSA. CDR3 length: 17 amino acids. V shed 7 bases and J 8 bases; nucleotides not matched to a gene: 18. CDR3 in amino acids: CASTPRGPGGVAGELFF. The CDR3 DNA sequence: TGTGCCAGCACCCCGCGGGGCCCCGGGGGGGTGGCGGGGGAGCTGTTTTTT.

V gene TRBV7-6 combines with J gene TRBJ1-3; no clear D. Germline V gives CDR1 SGHVS, CDR2 FNYEAQ. CDR3 length: 16 residues. V shed 0 bases and J shed 7 bases, with 16 bases lying between them. The DNA for the CDR3 is TGTGCCAGCAGCTTAGCGAAGGGCCTCACTCGGAACACCATATATTTT. As protein: CASSLAKGLTRNTIYF.

This clonotype was observed once. V gene TRBV7-4 combines with J gene TRBJ1-6; tentatively, D is TRBD1 (6 bases). This CDR3 contains 15 residues. V shed 3 bases and J shed 4 bases, with 10 bases lying between them. In germline, CDR1 is SGHVT, CDR2 SQSDAQ. CDR3 coding DNA: TGTGCCAGCAGCTTCGGGGGCGGGTATAATTCACCCCTCCACTTT. Protein sequence: CASSFGGGYNSPLHF.

This clonotype was observed a handful of times. The chain carries TRBV7-9 and TRBJ2-5; 7 bases fit TRBD1. The CDR3 totals 15 residues. Trimming cost V 5 bases and J 0 bases; bases outside gene matches: 6. Germline V gene lookup returns CDR1 SEHNR and CDR2 FQNEAQ (reference sequence). This CDR3 is CASSVLDRDQETQYF. The CDR3 nucleotides are TGTGCCAGCAGCGTTCTCGACAGGGACCAAGAGACCCAGTACTTC.